This T cell receptor (beta chain) was sequenced for a study of neurological immune-mediated disorders. This clonotype was picked up many times. The method for making cDNA was 5'RACE, and it used 10-nucleotide random UMIs. Using its own MiXCR run on the 5' RACE reads, TCRdb lists one record per CDR3 protein. The data hold around 70,000 distinct CDR3 sequences, with 2.5% to 4% observed a single time. The receptor comes from a woman between 50 and 59 years old with multiple sclerosis. Material for sequencing was PBMCs.

CDR3 DNA sequence: TGCAGTGCAGGGCCTCTAGCGGGGGGGCCCCAGGTTCAGTACTTC. Encoded protein: CSAGPLAGGPQVQYF. The chain recombines TRBV20-1 with TRBJ2-4; 12 positions match TRBD2. The CDR3 is 15 residues long. J gave up 11 bases and V 6 bases, and 14 bases lay outside the gene matches. In germline, CDR1 is DFQATT, CDR2 SNEGSKA (reference sequence).